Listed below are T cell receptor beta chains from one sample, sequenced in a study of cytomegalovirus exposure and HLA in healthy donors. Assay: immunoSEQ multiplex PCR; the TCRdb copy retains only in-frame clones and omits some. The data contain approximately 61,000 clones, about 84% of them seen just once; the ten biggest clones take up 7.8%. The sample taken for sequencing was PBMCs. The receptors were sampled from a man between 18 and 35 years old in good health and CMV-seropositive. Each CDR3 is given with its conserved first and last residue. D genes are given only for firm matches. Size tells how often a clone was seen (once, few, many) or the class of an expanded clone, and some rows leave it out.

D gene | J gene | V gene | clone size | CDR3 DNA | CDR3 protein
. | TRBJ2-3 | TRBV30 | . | TGTGCCTGGAGAAGAATCCCCGGGGATACGCAGTATTTT | CAWRRIPGDTQYF
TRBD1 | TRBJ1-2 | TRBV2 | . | TGTGCCAGCAGTGATACGACAGGGGCTGGCTACACCTTC | CASSDTTGAGYTF
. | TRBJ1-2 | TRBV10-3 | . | TGTGCCATCAGTGAGGAGGGGGAATCCTATGGCTACACCTTC | CAISEEGESYGYTF
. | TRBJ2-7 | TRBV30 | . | TGTGCCTGGGGTAGACAGGTCTACGAGCAGTACTTC | CAWGRQVYEQYF
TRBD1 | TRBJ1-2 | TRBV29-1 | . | TGCAGCGTTGAATCACAGGGGGCTTATGGCTACACCTTC | CSVESQGAYGYTF
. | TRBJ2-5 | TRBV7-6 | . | TGTGCCAGCAGCTTAGCGGGGCAGGGAGAGACCCAGTACTTC | CASSLAGQGETQYF
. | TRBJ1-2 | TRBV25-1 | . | TGTGCCAGCAGTGAACGGTGGCAGGCAGATGGCTACACCTTC | CASSERWQADGYTF
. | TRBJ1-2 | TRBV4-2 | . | TGTGCCAGCAGCCGGATGGAGGGCCCAAGCTATGGCTACACCTTC | CASSRMEGPSYGYTF
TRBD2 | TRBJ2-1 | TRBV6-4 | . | TGTGCCAGCAGTGACGCAACTAGCGGGAGCTCCTACAATGAGCAGTTCTTC | CASSDATSGSSYNEQFF
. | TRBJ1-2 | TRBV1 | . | TGCACCAGCAGCCAGGGACAGGGGGGCGCTCACTATGGCTACACCTTC | CTSSQGQGGAHYGYTF
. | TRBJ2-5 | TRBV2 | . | TGTGCCAGCAGTGTGGGCAGGATAGGCGAAGAGACCCAGTACTTC | CASSVGRIGEETQYF
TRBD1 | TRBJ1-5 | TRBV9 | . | TGTGCCAGCAGCCCTGGGACAGTAACGAATCAGCCCCAGCATTTT | CASSPGTVTNQPQHF
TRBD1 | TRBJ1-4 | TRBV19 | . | TGTGCCACTAAACCGGGACAGTATAATGAAAAACTGTTTTTT | CATKPGQYNEKLFF
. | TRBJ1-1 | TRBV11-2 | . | TGTGCCAGCAGCTCGAGCGGGGAGGGGAAAGCTTTCTTT | CASSSSGEGKAFF
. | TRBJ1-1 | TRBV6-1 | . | TGTGCCAGCAGTGAAGCGATTTGGACACTGGCTCAAAGCACTGAAGCTTTCTTT | CASSEAIWTLAQSTEAFF
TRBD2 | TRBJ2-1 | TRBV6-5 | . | TGTGCCAGCAGAATCGGGACTAGCGGTTACAATGAGCAGTTCTTC | CASRIGTSGYNEQFF
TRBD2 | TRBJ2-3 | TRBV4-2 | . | TGTGCCAGCAGCCAAGAAGAGCCGGGAGGGGGACGAGATACGCAGTATTTT | CASSQEEPGGGRDTQYF
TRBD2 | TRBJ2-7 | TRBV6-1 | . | TGTGCCAGCAGTGAACTAGCGGGAGTGTCCTACGAGCAGTACTTC | CASSELAGVSYEQYF
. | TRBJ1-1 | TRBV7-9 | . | TGTGCCAGCACACCGGGGGGGGCCCCTGAAGCTTTCTTT | CASTPGGAPEAFF
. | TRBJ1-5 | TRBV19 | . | TGTGCCAGTACCTCCAGGGTGGGTCAGCCCCAGCATTTT | CASTSRVGQPQHF
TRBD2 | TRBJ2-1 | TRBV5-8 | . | TGTGCCAGCAGCCCCAACCCGGGGACTAGCTATACTCTGGGGCAGTTCTTC | CASSPNPGTSYTLGQFF
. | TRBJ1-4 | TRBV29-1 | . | TGCAGCGTTGTAGCCGGGAATGAAAAACTGTTTTTT | CSVVAGNEKLFF
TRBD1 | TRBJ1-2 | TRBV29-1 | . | TGCAGCGTTGAAGAAGCAGGGGGCTCCTTCTATGGCTACACCTTC | CSVEEAGGSFYGYTF
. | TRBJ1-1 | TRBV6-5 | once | TGTGCCAGCAGGATGACCGACAGTCTTGAAGCTTTCTTT | CASRMTDSLEAFF
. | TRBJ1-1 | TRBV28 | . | TGTGCCAGCAGGGGAGGGAAAACTGAAGCTTTCTTT | CASRGGKTEAFF
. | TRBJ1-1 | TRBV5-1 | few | TGCGCCAGCAGTTGGACATCGGGCACTGAAGCTTTCTTT | CASSWTSGTEAFF
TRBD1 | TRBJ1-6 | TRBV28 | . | TGTGCCAGCAGTCCGCGGACAGGCTTAAATTCACCCCTCCACTTT | CASSPRTGLNSPLHF
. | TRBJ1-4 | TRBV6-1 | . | TGTGCCAGCAGTGAAGCAAACGGGGAAAAACTGTTTTTT | CASSEANGEKLFF
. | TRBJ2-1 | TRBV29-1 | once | TGCAGCGTTGACGAGAGGTACAATGAGCAGTTCTTC | CSVDERYNEQFF
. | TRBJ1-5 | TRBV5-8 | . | TGTGCCAGCAGCTTGGCGGGGAAGCCCCAGCATTTT | CASSLAGKPQHF
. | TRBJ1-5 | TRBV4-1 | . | TGCGCCAGCAGCCAACCGGACAGCGTCCAAGCCGGGCCCCAGCATTTT | CASSQPDSVQAGPQHF
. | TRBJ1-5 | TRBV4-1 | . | TGCGCCAGCAGCCAAGATAAGTGGGCAGGGGTACATCAGCCCCAGCATTTT | CASSQDKWAGVHQPQHF
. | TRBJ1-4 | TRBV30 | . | TGTGCCTGGAGTTCCGGACAAGGGGCGGGAGAAAAACTGTTTTTT | CAWSSGQGAGEKLFF
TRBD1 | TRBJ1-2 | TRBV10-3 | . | TGTGCCATCAGTGGGACAGGGGAACATGGCTACACCTTC | CAISGTGEHGYTF
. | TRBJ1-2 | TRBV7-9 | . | TGTGCCAGCAGCTTAGTGGCAACAGCTAACTATGGCTACACCTTC | CASSLVATANYGYTF
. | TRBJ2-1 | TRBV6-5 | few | TGTGCCAGCAGTTCTCCAGTCTCCTACAATGAGCAGTTCTTC | CASSSPVSYNEQFF
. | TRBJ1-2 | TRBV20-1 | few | TGCAGTGCTGTAGCCGGCTATGGCTACACCTTC | CSAVAGYGYTF
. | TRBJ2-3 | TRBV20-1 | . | TGCAGTGCTAGGTCAGGAGATACGCAGTATTTT | CSARSGDTQYF
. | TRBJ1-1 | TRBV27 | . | TGTGCCAGCAGTTTGACCGGACAGTATGAAGCTTTCTTT | CASSLTGQYEAFF
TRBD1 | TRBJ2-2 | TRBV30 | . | TGTGCCTGGAGTTCAGGGACAGGGGCCGGGGAGCTGTTTTTT | CAWSSGTGAGELFF
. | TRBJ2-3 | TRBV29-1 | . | TGCAGCGTTGACGTACAGTTCTTCACAGATACGCAGTATTTT | CSVDVQFFTDTQYF
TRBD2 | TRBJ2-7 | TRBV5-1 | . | TGCGCCAGCAGCCCCACTAGCGGGAGCGACGAGCAGTACTTC | CASSPTSGSDEQYF
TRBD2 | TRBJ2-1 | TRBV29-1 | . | TGCAGCGTTGTAGTTAGAAGCGGGGCATACAATGAGCAGTTCTTC | CSVVVRSGAYNEQFF
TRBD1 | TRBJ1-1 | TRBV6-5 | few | TGTGCCAGCAGACCATACGAGACAGGGTGGACAGCTTTCTTT | CASRPYETGWTAFF
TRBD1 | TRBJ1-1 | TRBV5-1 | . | TGCGCCAGCAGCTTCGAACAGGGGGACACTGAAGCTTTCTTT | CASSFEQGDTEAFF
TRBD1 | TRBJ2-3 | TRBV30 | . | TGTGCCTGGAGTGCGGGACAGGAGACAGATACGCAGTATTTT | CAWSAGQETDTQYF
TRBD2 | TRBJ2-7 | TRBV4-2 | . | TGTGCCAGCAGCCAATTAGCGGGGGGTTCTTACGAGCAGTACTTC | CASSQLAGGSYEQYF
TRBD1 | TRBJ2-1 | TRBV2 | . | TGTGCCAGCAGTGAGGACAGGGGCTACAATGAGCAGTTCTTC | CASSEDRGYNEQFF
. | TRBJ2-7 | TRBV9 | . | TGTGCCAGCAGCCAGGACAGTACAGCCTACGAGCAGTACTTC | CASSQDSTAYEQYF
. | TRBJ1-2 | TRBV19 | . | TGTGCCAGTAGTATCGGGTCTAACGGCTACACCTTC | CASSIGSNGYTF
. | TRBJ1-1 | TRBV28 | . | TGTGCCAGCAGTTGGCCAGGCATCACTGAAGCTTTCTTT | CASSWPGITEAFF